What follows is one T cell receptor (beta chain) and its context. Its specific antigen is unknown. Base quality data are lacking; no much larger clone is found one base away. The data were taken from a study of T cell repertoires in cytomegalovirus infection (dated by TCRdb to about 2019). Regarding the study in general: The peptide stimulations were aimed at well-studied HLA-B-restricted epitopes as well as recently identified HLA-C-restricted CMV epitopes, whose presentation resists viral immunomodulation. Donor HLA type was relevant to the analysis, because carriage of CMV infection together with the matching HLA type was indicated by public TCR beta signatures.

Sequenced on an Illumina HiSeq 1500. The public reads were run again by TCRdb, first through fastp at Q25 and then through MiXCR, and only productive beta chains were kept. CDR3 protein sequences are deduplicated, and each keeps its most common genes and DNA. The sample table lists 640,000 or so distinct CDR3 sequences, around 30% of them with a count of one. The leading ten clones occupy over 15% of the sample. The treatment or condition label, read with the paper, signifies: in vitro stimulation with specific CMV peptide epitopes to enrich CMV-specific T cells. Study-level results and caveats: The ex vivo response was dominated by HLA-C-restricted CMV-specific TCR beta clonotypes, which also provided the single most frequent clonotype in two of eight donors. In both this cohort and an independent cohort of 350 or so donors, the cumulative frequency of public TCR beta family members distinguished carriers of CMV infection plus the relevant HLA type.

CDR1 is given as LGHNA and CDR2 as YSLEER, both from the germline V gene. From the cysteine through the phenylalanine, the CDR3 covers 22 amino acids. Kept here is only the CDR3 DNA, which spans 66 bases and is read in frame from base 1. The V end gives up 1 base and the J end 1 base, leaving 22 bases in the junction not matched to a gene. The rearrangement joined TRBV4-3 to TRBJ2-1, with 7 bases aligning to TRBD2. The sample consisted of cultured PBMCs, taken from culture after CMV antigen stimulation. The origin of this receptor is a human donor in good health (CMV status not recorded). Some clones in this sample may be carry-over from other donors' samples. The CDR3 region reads CASSQGLGPAGNSIRSYNEQFF. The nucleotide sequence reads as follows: TGCGCCAGCAGCCAAGGTCTGGGTCCAGCGGGAAATTCTATCCGATCCTACAATGAGCAGTTCTTC.